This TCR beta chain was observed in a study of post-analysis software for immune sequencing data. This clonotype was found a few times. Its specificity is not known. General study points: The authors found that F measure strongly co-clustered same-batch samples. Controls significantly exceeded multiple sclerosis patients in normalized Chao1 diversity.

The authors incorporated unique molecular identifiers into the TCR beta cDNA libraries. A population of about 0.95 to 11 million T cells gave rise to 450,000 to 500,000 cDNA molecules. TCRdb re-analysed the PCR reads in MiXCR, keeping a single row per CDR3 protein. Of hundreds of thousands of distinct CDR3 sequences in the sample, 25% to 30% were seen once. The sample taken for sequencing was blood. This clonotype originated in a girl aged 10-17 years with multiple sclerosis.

The DNA of the CDR3 is TGTGCCAGCAGCTCGTCTGCGGCCAGTTCCAATCAGCCCCAGCATTTT. It yields the protein CASSSSAASSNQPQHF. This chain connects TRBV7-9 to TRBJ1-5; D ambiguous. From germline, CDR1 is SEHNR and CDR2 FQNEAQ (reference sequence). The CDR3 is 16 residues long. V was pared by 4 bases and J by 3 bases, with 16 bases between.